A selection of T cell receptor beta chains follows, all from one sample in a study of T cells in localized non-small cell lung cancer. The repertoire was sequenced with immunoSEQ multiplex PCR; TCRdb's copy has only in-frame clones and lacks some. The profile covers tens of thousands of clones, with 91% appearing a single time and 28% taken by the ten largest. This specimen consisted of peripheral blood, obtained before any cancer treatment. The receptors were gathered from a female donor older than 55 with stage I lung adenocarcinoma. Each CDR3 is given with its conserved first and last residue. Fields, in order: J gene, D gene, CDR3 length, V gene, CDR3 protein, CDR3 DNA. D genes are given only for firm matches.

TRBJ2-6 | - | 17 | TRBV28 | CASTSAAPGQGADALTF | TGTGCCAGCACCTCAGCGGCTCCCGGTCAAGGAGCTGATGCCCTGACTTTC
TRBJ2-1 | - | 16 | TRBV4-2 | CASSQATGGANNEQFF | TGTGCCAGCAGCCAAGCTACGGGCGGGGCCAACAATGAGCAGTTCTTC
TRBJ1-4 | - | 17 | TRBV7-2 | CASSPSRRTGNNEKLFF | TGTGCCAGCAGCCCTAGCCGAAGGACTGGGAATAATGAAAAACTGTTTTTT
TRBJ2-3 | - | 11 | TRBV28 | CASTTPGTQYF | TGTGCCAGCACCACCCCCGGTACGCAGTATTTT
TRBJ1-1 | TRBD1 | 14 | TRBV29-1 | CSVVRTGGETEAFF | TGCAGCGTTGTGAGGACAGGGGGTGAAACTGAAGCTTTCTTT
TRBJ2-1 | - | 16 | TRBV28 | CASSPAGARSYNEQFF | TGTGCCAGCAGCCCCGCCGGGGCCAGGTCCTACAATGAGCAGTTCTTC
TRBJ2-5 | TRBD2 | 15 | TRBV10-3 | CAIRVNSGREETQYF | TGTGCCATCAGGGTGAATAGCGGGAGGGAAGAGACCCAGTACTTC
TRBJ1-1 | - | 13 | TRBV10-3 | CAISAVLGTEAFF | TGTGCCATCAGTGCTGTGTTAGGCACTGAAGCTTTCTTT
TRBJ2-5 | - | 16 | TRBV9 | CASSVSPNKGQETQYF | TGTGCCAGCAGCGTCAGCCCAAATAAGGGTCAAGAGACCCAGTACTTC
TRBJ1-5 | TRBD1 | 15 | TRBV19 | CASSRGQGKDQPQHF | TGTGCCAGTAGCCGGGGACAGGGCAAGGATCAGCCCCAGCATTTT
TRBJ1-4 | - | 15 | TRBV6-1 | CASSEGSAINEKLFF | TGTGCCAGCAGTGAAGGGTCAGCAATTAATGAAAAACTGTTTTTT
TRBJ1-2 | - | 13 | TRBV7-9 | CASSLVQEDGYTF | TGTGCCAGCAGCTTAGTTCAGGAGGATGGCTACACCTTC
TRBJ1-5 | TRBD1 | 15 | TRBV4-1 | CASSPDRQGNQPQHF | TGCGCCAGCAGCCCCGACCGACAGGGGAATCAGCCCCAGCATTTT